This T cell receptor beta chain came from a study of cytomegalovirus exposure and HLA in healthy donors. Study background: Unique TCR beta sequences numbering approximately 100 million came from some 200 million T cells in an earlier analysis.

The germline V gene has CDR1 LGHNA and CDR2 YNFKEQ. The junction had 10 bases not matched to a gene; V was cut back by 0 bases and J by 4 bases. The length of the CDR3 is 18 residues. A note on this clone: Its target is unknown.

The study's findings and limits: Only CMV serostatus was available as immune exposure information.

The PCR ran on 60 Vbeta and 13 Jbeta primers. Authors' analysis steps: Unique TCR beta chains numbered roughly 83 million in a later analysis, with some 9.9 million shared. Profiling relied on immunoSEQ multiplex PCR, and the TCRdb table lists in-frame clones only, not all of them. That table supplies the V and J calls and clone size; D and trimming were determined from the DNA. There are about 160,000 clones in the sample; about 88% occur only once, and roughly 2% lies in the top ten. The source of this sequence is a woman in her late teens or twenties in good health and CMV-seronegative. Sequencing was performed on PBMCs. The J gene is TRBJ2-2, the V gene TRBV4-2; 8 nucleotides agree with TRBD1. The CDR3 spells CASSQEGGQGKSTGELFF. In nucleotides, the CDR3 is TGTGCCAGCAGCCAAGAGGGCGGACAGGGTAAATCCACCGGGGAGCTGTTTTTT.